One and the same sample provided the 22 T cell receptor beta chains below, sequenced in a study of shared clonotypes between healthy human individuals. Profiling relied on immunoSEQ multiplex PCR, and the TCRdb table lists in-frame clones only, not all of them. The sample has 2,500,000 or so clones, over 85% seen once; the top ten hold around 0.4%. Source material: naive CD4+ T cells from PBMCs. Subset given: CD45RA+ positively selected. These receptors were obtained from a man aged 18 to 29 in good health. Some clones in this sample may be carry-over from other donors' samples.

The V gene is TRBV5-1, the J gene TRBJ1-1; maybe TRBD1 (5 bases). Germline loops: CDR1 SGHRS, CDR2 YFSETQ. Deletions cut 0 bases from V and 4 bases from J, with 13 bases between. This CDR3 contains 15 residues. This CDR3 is CASSLEQGRATEAFF. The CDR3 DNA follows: TGCGCCAGCAGCTTGGAGCAGGGAAGGGCCACTGAAGCTTTCTTT.

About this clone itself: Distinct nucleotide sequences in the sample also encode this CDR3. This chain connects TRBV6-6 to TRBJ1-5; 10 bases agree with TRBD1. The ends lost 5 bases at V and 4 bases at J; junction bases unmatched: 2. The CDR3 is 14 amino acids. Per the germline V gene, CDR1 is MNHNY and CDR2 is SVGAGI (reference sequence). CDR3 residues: CASSRTGGNQPQHF. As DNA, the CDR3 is TGTGCCAGCAGTAGGACAGGGGGTAATCAGCCCCAGCATTTT.

CDR3 sequence: CASSFFPGTTSNEKLFF. The CDR3 DNA reads TGCGCCAGCAGCTTTTTTCCGGGGACGACGTCTAATGAAAAACTGTTTTTT. V gene TRBV5-1 combines with J gene TRBJ1-4; TRBD1 is a possible D gene (5 bases). CDR3 length: 17 amino acids. The ends were cut back, 2 bases at V and 3 bases at J, with 17 bases in the middle. The germline gives CDR1 SGHRS, CDR2 YFSETQ.

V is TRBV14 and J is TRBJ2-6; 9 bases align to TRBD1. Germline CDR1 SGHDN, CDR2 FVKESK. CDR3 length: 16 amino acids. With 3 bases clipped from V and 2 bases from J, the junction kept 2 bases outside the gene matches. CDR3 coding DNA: TGTGCCAGCAGCCACAGACAGGGGGCTGGGGCCAACGTCCTGACTTTC. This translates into CASSHRQGAGANVLTF.

The CDR3 sequence: CASRPPPGSGGGGSYEQYF. The CDR3, as DNA: TGTGCCAGCAGACCGCCACCTGGTTCGGGAGGCGGGGGTTCCTACGAGCAGTACTTC. The chain carries TRBV28 and TRBJ2-7; 7 bases line up with TRBD2. This CDR3 region has 19 residues. Germline CDR1 reads MDHEN; CDR2 reads SYDVKM. After removal of 6 bases from V and 1 base from J, the junction contained 21 bases not matched to a gene.

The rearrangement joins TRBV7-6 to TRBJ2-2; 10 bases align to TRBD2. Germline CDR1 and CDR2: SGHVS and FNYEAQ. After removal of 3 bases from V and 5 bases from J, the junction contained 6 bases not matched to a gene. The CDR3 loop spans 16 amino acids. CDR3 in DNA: TGTGCCAGCAGCTTCGGACTAGCGGAATCTACCGGGGAGCTGTTTTTT. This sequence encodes CASSFGLAESTGELFF.

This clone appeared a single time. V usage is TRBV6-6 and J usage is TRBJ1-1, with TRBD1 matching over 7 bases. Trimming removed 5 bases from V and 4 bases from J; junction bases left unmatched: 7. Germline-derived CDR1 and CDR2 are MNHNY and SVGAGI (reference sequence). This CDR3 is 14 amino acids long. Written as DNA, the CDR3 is TGTGCCAGCAGTGATTGGACAGGATCCACTGAAGCTTTCTTT. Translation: CASSDWTGSTEAFF.

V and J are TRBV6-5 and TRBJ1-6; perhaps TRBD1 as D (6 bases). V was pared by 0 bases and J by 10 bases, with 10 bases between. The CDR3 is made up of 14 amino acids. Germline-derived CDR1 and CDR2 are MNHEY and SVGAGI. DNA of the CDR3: TGTGCCAGCAGTTACTCACAGGGAGAATCACCCCTCCACTTT. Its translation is CASSYSQGESPLHF.

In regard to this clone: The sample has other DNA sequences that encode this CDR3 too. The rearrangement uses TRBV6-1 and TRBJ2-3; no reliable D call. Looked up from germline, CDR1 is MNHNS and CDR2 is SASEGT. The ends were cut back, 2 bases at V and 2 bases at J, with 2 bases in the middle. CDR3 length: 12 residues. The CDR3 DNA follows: TGTGCCAGCAGTGAATCCACAGATACGCAGTATTTT. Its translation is CASSESTDTQYF.

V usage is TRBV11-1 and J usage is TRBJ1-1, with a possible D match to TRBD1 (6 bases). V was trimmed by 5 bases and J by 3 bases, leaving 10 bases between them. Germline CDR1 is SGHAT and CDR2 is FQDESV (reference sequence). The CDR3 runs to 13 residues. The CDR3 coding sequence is TGTGCCAGCAGCGCGGGGGCGGACACTGAAGCTTTCTTT. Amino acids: CASSAGADTEAFF.

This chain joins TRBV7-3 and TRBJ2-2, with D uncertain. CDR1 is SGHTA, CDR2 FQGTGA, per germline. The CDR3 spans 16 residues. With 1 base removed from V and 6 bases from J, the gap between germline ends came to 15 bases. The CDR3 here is CASSLKEKGRPGELFF. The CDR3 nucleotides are TGTGCCAGCAGCTTAAAGGAGAAGGGTAGACCCGGGGAGCTGTTTTTT.

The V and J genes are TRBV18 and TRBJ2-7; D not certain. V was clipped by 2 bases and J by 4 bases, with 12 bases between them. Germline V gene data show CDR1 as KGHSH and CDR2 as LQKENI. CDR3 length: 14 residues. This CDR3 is CASSPMQDVYEQYF. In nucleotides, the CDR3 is TGTGCCAGCTCACCAATGCAGGATGTATACGAGCAGTACTTC.

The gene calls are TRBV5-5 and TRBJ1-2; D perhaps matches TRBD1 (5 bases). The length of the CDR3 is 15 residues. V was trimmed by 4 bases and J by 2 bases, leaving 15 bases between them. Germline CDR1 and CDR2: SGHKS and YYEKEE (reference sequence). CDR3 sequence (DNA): TGTGCCAGCAGCCTAAGTCCGGGACGGAACTATGGCTACACCTTC. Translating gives CASSLSPGRNYGYTF.

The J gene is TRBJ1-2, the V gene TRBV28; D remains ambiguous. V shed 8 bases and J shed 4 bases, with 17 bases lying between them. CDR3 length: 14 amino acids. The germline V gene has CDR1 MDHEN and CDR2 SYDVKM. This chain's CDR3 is CASRTGNRVYGYTF. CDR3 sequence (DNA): TGTGCCAGCCGAACTGGGAATCGTGTCTATGGCTACACCTTC.

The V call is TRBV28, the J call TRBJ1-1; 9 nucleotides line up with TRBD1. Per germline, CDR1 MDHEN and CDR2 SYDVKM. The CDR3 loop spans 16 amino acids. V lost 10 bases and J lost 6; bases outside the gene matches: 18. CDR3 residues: CATLTPSKTGGAEAFF. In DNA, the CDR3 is TGTGCCACCCTAACCCCTTCTAAGACAGGGGGAGCTGAAGCTTTCTTT.

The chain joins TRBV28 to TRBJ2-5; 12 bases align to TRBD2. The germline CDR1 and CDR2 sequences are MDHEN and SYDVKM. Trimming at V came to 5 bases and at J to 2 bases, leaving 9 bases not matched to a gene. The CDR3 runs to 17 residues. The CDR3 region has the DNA TGTGCCAGCAGTACGACTAGCGGGAGCGGACCTCAAGAGACCCAGTACTTC. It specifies CASSTTSGSGPQETQYF.

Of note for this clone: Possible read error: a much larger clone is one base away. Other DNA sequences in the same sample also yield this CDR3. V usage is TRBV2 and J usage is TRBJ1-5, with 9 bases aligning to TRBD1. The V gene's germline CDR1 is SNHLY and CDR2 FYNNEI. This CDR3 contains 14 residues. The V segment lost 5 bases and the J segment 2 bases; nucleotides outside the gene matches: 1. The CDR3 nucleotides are TGTGCCAGCAGTAGGACAGGGGGCAATCAGCCCCAGCATTTT. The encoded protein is CASSRTGGNQPQHF.

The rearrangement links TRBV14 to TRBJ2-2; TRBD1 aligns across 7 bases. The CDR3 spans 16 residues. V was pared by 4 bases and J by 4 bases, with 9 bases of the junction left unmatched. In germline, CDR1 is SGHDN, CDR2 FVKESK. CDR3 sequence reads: CASSRRDRGVTGELFF. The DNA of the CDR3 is TGTGCCAGCAGCCGTAGGGACAGAGGAGTCACCGGGGAGCTGTTTTTT.

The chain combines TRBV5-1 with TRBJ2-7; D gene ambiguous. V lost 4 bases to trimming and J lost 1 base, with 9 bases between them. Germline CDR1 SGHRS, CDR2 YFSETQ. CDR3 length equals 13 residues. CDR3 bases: TGCGCCAGCAGCCCGACACTTTCCTACGAGCAGTACTTC. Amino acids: CASSPTLSYEQYF.

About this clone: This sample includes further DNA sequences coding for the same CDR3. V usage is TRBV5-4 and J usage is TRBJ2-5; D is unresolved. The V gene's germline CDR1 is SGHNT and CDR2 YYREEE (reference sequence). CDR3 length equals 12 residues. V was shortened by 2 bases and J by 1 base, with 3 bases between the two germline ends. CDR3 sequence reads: CASSLPQETQYF. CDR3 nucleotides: TGTGCCAGCAGCTTACCCCAAGAGACCCAGTACTTC.

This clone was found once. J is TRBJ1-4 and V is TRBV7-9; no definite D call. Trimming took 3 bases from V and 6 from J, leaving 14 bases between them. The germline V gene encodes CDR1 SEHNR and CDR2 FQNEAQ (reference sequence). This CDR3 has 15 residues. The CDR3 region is CASSLGITGDEKLFF. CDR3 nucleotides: TGTGCCAGCAGCTTGGGAATCACGGGAGATGAAAAACTGTTTTTT.

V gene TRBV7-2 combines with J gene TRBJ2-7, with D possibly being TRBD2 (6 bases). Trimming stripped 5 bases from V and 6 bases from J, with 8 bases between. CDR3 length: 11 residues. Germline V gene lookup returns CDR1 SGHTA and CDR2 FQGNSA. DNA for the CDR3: TGTGCCAGCAGCATGGGGGGCGAGCAGTACTTC. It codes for CASSMGGEQYF.